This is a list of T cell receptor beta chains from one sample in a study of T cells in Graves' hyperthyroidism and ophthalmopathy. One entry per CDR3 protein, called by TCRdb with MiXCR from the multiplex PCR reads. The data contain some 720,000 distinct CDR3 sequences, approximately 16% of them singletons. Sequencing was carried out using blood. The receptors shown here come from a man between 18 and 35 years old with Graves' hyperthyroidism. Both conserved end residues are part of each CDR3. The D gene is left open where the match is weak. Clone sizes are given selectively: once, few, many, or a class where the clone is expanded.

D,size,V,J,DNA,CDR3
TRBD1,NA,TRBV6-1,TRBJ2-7,TGTGCCAGCACCCCTTCTGGGGACAGGCCGAGAGGGTACGAGCAGTACTTC,CASTPSGDRPRGYEQYF
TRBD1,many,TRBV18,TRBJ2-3,TGTGCCAGCTCAACCGGACAGGGGGTCCGGGGTACGCAGTATTTT,CASSTGQGVRGTQYF
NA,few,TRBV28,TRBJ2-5,TGTGCAGGGGCTTCGGAGACCGGGGGGTACTTC,CAGASETGGYF
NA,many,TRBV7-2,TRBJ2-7,TGTGCCAGCAGCAACCCGACAGTTTCCTACGAGCAGTACTTC,CASSNPTVSYEQYF
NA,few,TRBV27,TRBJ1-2,TGTGCCAGCAGTTTATCTCGAACAGCCAACTATGGCTACACCTTC,CASSLSRTANYGYTF
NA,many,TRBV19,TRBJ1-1,TGTGCCAGTAGTCTAGGGGGACACACTCGGGCAAAGAACACTGAAGCTTTCTTT,CASSLGGHTRAKNTEAFF
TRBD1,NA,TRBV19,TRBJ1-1,TGTGCCAGTAGTGAGACAGGGGGAATGAACACTGAAGCTTTCTTT,CASSETGGMNTEAFF
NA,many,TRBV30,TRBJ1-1,TGTGCCTGGAGTGTACACAGGAGGAACACTGAAGCTTTCTTT,CAWSVHRRNTEAFF
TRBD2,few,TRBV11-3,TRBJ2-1,TGTGCCAGCGAGCGGGGCTCCTACAATGAGCAGTTCTTC,CASERGSYNEQFF
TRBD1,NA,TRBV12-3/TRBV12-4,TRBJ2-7,TGTGCCAGCAGTTCCCCGGGACAGGCGTCCTACGAGCAGTACTTC,CASSSPGQASYEQYF
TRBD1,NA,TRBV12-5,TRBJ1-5,TGTGCTGGGGACAGGGAGACGAATCAGCCCCAGCATTTT,CAGDRETNQPQHF
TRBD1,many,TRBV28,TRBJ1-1,TGTGCCAGCCGCGAACAGGGGATCCTGAGAACTGAAGCTTTCTTT,CASREQGILRTEAFF
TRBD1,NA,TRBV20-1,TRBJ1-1,TGCAGTGCTAGGAGAGGACAGGGAAACACTGAAGCTTTCTTT,CSARRGQGNTEAFF
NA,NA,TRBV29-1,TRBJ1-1,TGCAGCGTTGCCCGGGGGATGAACACTGAAGCTTTCTTT,CSVARGMNTEAFF
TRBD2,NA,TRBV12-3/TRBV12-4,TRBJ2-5,TGTGCCAGCAGTTACGGACTAGCGGGAGGGATTACATACTTC,CASSYGLAGGITYF
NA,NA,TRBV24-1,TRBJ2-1,TGTGCCACCAGTGCAGGGAGTACCTACAATGAGCAGTTCTTC,CATSAGSTYNEQFF
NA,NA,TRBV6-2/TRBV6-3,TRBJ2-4,TGTGCCAGCAGTTACTCGAAAGGCAGGCTAGCCAAAAACATTCAGTACTTC,CASSYSKGRLAKNIQYF
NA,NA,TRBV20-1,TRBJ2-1,TGCAGTGCTTTTACGGCGGAGCAGTTCTTC,CSAFTAEQFF
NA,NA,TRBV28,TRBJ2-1,TGTGCCAGCAGTTCCCTTATCGAGGCGGTCAATGAGCAGTTCTTC,CASSSLIEAVNEQFF
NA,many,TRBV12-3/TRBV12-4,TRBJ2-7,TGTGCCAGCAGCCCCGGGGCCCCCTACGAGCAGTACTTC,CASSPGAPYEQYF
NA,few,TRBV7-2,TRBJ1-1,TGTGCCAGCAGCTTAGGGCCCGGGACAAGGAACACTGAAGCTTTCTTT,CASSLGPGTRNTEAFF
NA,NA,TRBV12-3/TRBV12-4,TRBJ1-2,TGTGCCAGCAGTTCGTTCGTCTATGGCTACACCTTC,CASSSFVYGYTF